A selection of T cell receptor beta chains follows, all from one sample in a study of blood T cell repertoires in COVID-19. TCRdb keeps only in-frame clones here, not all; method: immunoSEQ multiplex PCR. This sample has approximately 230,000 clones, with 70% to 90% found just once. Sequenced: peripheral blood. These receptors were obtained from a man aged 18 to 35 with active or convalescent COVID-19. Both conserved end residues are part of each CDR3. The order of the fields is J gene, V gene, D gene, CDR3 protein. A D gene is named only where the DNA matches it firmly.

J: TRBJ1-1; V: TRBV27; D: .; CDR3: CASSLSWTMNTEAFF
J: TRBJ1-5; V: TRBV5-1; D: .; CDR3: CASSLGAADSNQPQHF
J: TRBJ1-2; V: TRBV12-3/TRBV12-4; D: .; CDR3: CASTTLLGGYTF
J: TRBJ2-5; V: TRBV7-9; D: .; CDR3: CASSQEGRVQETQYF
J: TRBJ1-4; V: TRBV7-9; D: .; CDR3: CASSSRNSQLNEKLFF
J: TRBJ1-4; V: TRBV25-1; D: .; CDR3: CASSRDNSNEKLFF
J: TRBJ2-3; V: TRBV13; D: TRBD1; CDR3: CASSSSGTGVSDTQYF
J: TRBJ2-5; V: TRBV7-2; D: TRBD2; CDR3: CASSIRLARRETQYF
J: TRBJ1-1; V: TRBV28; D: .; CDR3: CASIPGRGGEAFF
J: TRBJ1-1; V: TRBV5-1; D: .; CDR3: CASTTQLGRSYTEAFF
J: TRBJ2-5; V: TRBV19; D: TRBD2; CDR3: CASSITPSGREETQYF
J: TRBJ2-7; V: TRBV6-2/TRBV6-3; D: .; CDR3: CASSYGFEQYF
J: TRBJ2-5; V: TRBV3-1/TRBV3-2; D: .; CDR3: CASSQAEETQYF
J: TRBJ1-2; V: TRBV7-9; D: .; CDR3: CASSLLPRTADLHGYTF
J: TRBJ2-7; V: TRBV7-2; D: .; CDR3: CASSLGGNSYEQYF
J: TRBJ1-2; V: TRBV6-5; D: TRBD1; CDR3: CASTTGTDYGYTF
J: TRBJ1-3; V: TRBV3-1/TRBV3-2; D: .; CDR3: CASSQESLDTIYF
J: TRBJ1-3; V: TRBV19; D: .; CDR3: CASSPWGAGNTIYF
J: TRBJ1-2; V: TRBV4-3; D: .; CDR3: CASSQDEGSIQGGYTF
J: TRBJ1-2; V: TRBV7-2; D: .; CDR3: CASSLSFAEANYGYTF
J: TRBJ1-2; V: TRBV7-9; D: TRBD1; CDR3: CASTSTGEGYTF
J: TRBJ2-3; V: TRBV27; D: .; CDR3: CASSYIGTQYF
J: TRBJ1-2; V: TRBV4-1; D: .; CDR3: CASSQPGIGVNYGYTF
J: TRBJ2-1; V: TRBV7-8; D: TRBD2; CDR3: CASSLLAGGYNEQFF
J: TRBJ1-5; V: TRBV28; D: .; CDR3: CASSPERGSNQPQHF
J: TRBJ2-7; V: TRBV27; D: TRBD2; CDR3: CASSPASGSYEQYF
J: TRBJ1-3; V: TRBV7-9; D: .; CDR3: CASSFSTGPGNTIYF
J: TRBJ2-4; V: TRBV27; D: TRBD1; CDR3: CASSYRGTVGNIQYF
J: TRBJ2-1; V: TRBV29-1; D: TRBD1; CDR3: CSVVARGYNEQFF
J: TRBJ2-5; V: TRBV6-5; D: TRBD2; CDR3: CASTPGGPRETQYF
J: TRBJ2-3; V: TRBV28; D: TRBD2; CDR3: CASPPEGGGTDTQYF
J: TRBJ1-1; V: TRBV14; D: .; CDR3: CASSPFQGNTEAFF